One and the same sample provided the 11 T cell receptor beta chains below, sequenced in a study of early T cells in non-severe SARS-CoV-2 infection. TCRdb reprocessed the 5' RACE reads via MiXCR and lists one record per CDR3 protein. The repertoire consists of around 64,000 distinct CDR3 sequences, with roughly 10% occurring once and the leading ten covering about 5.8%. Material: whole blood, obtained at baseline. The source is an adult who was a healthcare worker with PCR-confirmed SARS-CoV-2 infection or an uninfected control (not recorded which).

The chain couples TRBV29-1 to TRBJ2-1; D is possibly TRBD1 (6 bases). CDR3 length: 12 amino acids. The germline gives CDR1 SQVTM, CDR2 ANQGSEA. In DNA, the CDR3 is TGCAGTGTGGGGGCAGGGCTGAATGAGCAGTTCTTC. It encodes CSVGAGLNEQFF.

This clonotype was seen repeatedly, ten times or more. The rearrangement uses TRBV29-1 and TRBJ2-5; TRBD2 matches at 9 bases. Losses at the gene ends were 1 base for V and 4 bases for J; bases not matched to a gene: 10. This CDR3 has 16 amino acids. Germline V lookup: CDR1 SQVTM, CDR2 ANQGSEA. CDR3 region: CSVEGSSGSGGETQYF. The CDR3 coding sequence is TGCAGCGTTGAAGGTAGTAGCGGGAGTGGGGGAGAGACCCAGTACTTC.

This clonotype has only a few counts. The chain links TRBV4-3 to TRBJ2-3; tentatively, D is TRBD1 or TRBD2 (5 bases each). The germline V gene has CDR1 LGHNA and CDR2 YSLEER. The CDR3 runs 15 residues. Trimming shortened V by 0 bases and J by 5 bases, and 12 bases separated the two germline ends. The CDR3 here is CASSQDPTGGDTQYF. CDR3 coding DNA: TGCGCCAGCAGCCAAGATCCAACAGGAGGAGATACGCAGTATTTT.

The chain links TRBV5-5 to TRBJ2-7, with 8 bases matching TRBD1. This CDR3 contains 14 residues. Germline V gives CDR1 SGHKS, CDR2 YYEKEE (reference sequence). V shed 5 bases and J 3 bases; nucleotides not matched to a gene: 7. The CDR3 loop is CASRPTGANYEQYF. DNA for the CDR3: TGTGCCAGCAGGCCGACAGGGGCAAACTACGAGCAGTACTTC.

The V gene is TRBV5-1, the J gene TRBJ2-1; the match to TRBD1 covers 7 bases. This CDR3 is built from 13 residues. Germline CDR1 and CDR2: SGHRS and YFSETQ. Trimming at V came to 4 bases and at J to 5 bases, leaving 3 bases not matched to a gene. In DNA, the CDR3 is TGCGCCAGCAGCCCAGGGACAGACAATGAGCAGTTCTTC. This gives the protein CASSPGTDNEQFF.

This chain links TRBV7-6 with TRBJ2-7, with D uncertain. V was cut by 3 bases and J by 0 bases, with 6 bases left in between. The CDR3 length is 13 residues. Germline lookup yields CDR1 SGHVS and CDR2 FNYEAQ. CDR3 DNA sequence: TGTGCCAGCAGCTTCGAGTACTCCTACGAGCAGTACTTC. This gives the protein CASSFEYSYEQYF.

There are a few counts of this clonotype. The chain has TRBV5-1 and TRBJ1-2; D is ambiguous. The CDR3 length is 14 residues. V shed 0 bases and J shed 4 bases, with 10 bases lying between them. Per germline, CDR1 SGHRS and CDR2 YFSETQ. Written as DNA, the CDR3 is TGCGCCAGCAGCTTGGAACCCAGTTCCTATGGCTACACCTTC. Its protein is CASSLEPSSYGYTF.

In its sample, this clonotype was seen a few times. V and J are TRBV20-1 and TRBJ2-3; the D is unclear. This CDR3 comprises 12 residues. Germline CDR1 DFQATT, CDR2 SNEGSKA (reference sequence). Trimming removed 6 bases at V and 4 bases at J, with 11 bases between. The CDR3 loop reads CSAVNPPDTQYF. The CDR3 DNA sequence: TGCAGTGCCGTCAACCCCCCAGATACGCAGTATTTT.

This clonotype was counted many times. The rearrangement uses TRBV6-2 or TRBV6-3 and TRBJ2-1, with 15 bases that match TRBD2. The CDR3 has 16 residues. Trimming removed 6 bases from V and 10 bases from J; junction bases left unmatched: 10. Germline CDR1 MNHEY, CDR2 SVGEGT. CDR3 sequence: CASRGTSGRLRKEQFF. The CDR3 DNA reads as TGTGCCAGCAGGGGGACTAGCGGGAGGCTTCGGAAGGAGCAGTTCTTC.

This clonotype appeared a few times. The chain employs TRBV12-3 or TRBV12-4 and TRBJ2-3; 15 nucleotides agree with TRBD2. This CDR3 has 16 amino acids. The junction had 9 bases not matched to a gene; V was cut back by 2 bases and J by 12 bases. The CDR3 protein is CASSLSFGLAGGKQYF. The DNA of the CDR3 is TGTGCCAGCAGTTTAAGTTTTGGACTAGCGGGGGGGAAACAGTATTTT.

The chain uses TRBV11-3 and TRBJ2-7, with 13 bases aligning to TRBD2. The ends lost 4 bases at V and 5 bases at J; junction bases unmatched: 5. Per germline, CDR1 SGHNT and CDR2 YENEEA. CDR3 length: 15 amino acids. CDR3 protein: CASSSGTSGRDEQYF. The CDR3 nucleotides read TGTGCCAGCAGCTCTGGAACTAGCGGGAGGGACGAGCAGTACTTC. The whole variable domain, filled in from reference TRBV11-3 and TRBJ2-7, reads EAGVVQSPRYKIIEKKQPVAFWCNPISGHNTLYWYLQNLGQGPELLIRYENEEAVDDSQLPKDRFSAERLKGVDSTLKIQPAELGDSAVYLCASSSGTSGRDEQYFGPGTRLTVT.